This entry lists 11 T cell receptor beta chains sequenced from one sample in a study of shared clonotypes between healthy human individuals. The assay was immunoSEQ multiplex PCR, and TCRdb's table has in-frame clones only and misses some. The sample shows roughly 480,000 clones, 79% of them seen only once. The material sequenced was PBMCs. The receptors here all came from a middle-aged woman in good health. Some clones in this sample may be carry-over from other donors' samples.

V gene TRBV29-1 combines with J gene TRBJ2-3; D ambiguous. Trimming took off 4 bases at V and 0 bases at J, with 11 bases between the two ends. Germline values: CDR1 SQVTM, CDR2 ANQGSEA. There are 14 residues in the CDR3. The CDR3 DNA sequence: TGCAGCGTTGTGTATAGTTTAAGCACAGATACGCAGTATTTT. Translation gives CSVVYSLSTDTQYF.

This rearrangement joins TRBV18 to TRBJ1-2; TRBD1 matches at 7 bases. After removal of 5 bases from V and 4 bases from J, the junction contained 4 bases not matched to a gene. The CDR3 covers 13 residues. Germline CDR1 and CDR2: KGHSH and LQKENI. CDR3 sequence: CASSSRDSYGYTF. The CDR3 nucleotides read TGTGCCAGCTCATCCCGGGACAGCTATGGCTACACCTTC. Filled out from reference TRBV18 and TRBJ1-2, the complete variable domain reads NAGVMQNPRHLVRRRGQEARLRCSPMKGHSHVYWYRQLPEEGLKFMVYLQKENIIDESGMPKERFSAEFPKEGPSILRIQQVVRGDSAAYFCASSSRDSYGYTFGSGTRLTVV.

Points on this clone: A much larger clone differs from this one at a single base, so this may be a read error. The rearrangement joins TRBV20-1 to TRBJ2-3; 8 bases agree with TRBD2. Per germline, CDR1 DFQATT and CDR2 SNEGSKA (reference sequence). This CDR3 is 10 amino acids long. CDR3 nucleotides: TGCAGCCTGTGGACTAGCTTGCAGTATTTT. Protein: CSLWTSLQYF.

The CDR3 spells CASSLLESYEQYF. CDR3 coding DNA: TGTGCCAGCAGCTTGTTAGAATCCTACGAGCAGTACTTC. The chain uses TRBV5-4 and TRBJ2-7; D is unresolved. In germline, CDR1 is SGHNT, CDR2 YYREEE (reference sequence). There are 13 residues in the CDR3. With 1 base removed from V and 1 base from J, the gap between germline ends came to 6 bases. Complete variable domain (other parts from reference TRBV5-4 and TRBJ2-7): ETGVTQSPTHLIKTRGQQVTLRCSSQSGHNTVSWYQQALGQGPQFIFQYYREEENGRGNFPPRFSGLQFPNYSSELNVNALELDDSALYLCASSLLESYEQYFGPGTRLTVT.

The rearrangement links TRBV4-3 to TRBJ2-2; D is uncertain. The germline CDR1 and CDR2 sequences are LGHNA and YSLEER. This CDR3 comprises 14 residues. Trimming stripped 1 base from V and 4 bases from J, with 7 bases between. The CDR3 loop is CASSQASLTGELFF. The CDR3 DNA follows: TGCGCCAGCAGCCAAGCCTCGCTCACCGGGGAGCTGTTTTTT.

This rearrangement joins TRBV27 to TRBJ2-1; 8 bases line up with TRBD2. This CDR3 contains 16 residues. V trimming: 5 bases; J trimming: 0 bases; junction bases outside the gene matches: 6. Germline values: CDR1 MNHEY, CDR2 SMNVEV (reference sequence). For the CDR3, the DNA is TGTGCCAGCAGTAACCGCGGGAGGAGCTCCTACAATGAGCAGTTCTTC. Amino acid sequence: CASSNRGRSSYNEQFF.

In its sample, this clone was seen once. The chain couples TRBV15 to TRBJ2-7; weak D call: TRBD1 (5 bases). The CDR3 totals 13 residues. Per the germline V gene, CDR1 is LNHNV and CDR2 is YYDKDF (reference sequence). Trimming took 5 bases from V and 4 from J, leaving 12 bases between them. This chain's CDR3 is CATSPSREYEQYF. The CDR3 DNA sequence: TGTGCCACCAGCCCCTCCAGGGAATACGAGCAGTACTTC.

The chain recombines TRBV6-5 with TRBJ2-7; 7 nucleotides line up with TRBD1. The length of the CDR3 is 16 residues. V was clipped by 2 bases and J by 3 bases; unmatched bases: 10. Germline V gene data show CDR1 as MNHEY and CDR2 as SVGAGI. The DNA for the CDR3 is TGTGCCAGCAGTTACCCGGAGCGGACAGGAAGCTACGAGCAGTACTTC. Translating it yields CASSYPERTGSYEQYF.

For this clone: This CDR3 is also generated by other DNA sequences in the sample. This chain's CDR3 is CASSLAGGQETQYF. The CDR3 nucleotides are TGTGCCAGCAGCTTAGCGGGAGGGCAAGAGACCCAGTACTTC. This chain connects TRBV7-9 to TRBJ2-5; 7 bases fit TRBD2. The CDR3 loop spans 14 amino acids. Germline V CDR1 and CDR2: SEHNR, FQNEAQ (reference sequence). With 0 bases clipped from V and 2 bases from J, the junction kept 0 bases outside the gene matches.

CDR3 bases: TGTGCCTGGACCCCTCCCCCAGGACAGGGGGCCGAGACCCAGTACTTC. Residues: CAWTPPPGQGAETQYF. The V and J genes are TRBV30 and TRBJ2-5; TRBD1 agrees at 11 bases. The CDR3 consists of 16 residues. Germline values: CDR1 GTSNPN, CDR2 SVGIG (reference sequence). V dropped 4 bases and J dropped 5; count of bases not matched to a gene: 12.

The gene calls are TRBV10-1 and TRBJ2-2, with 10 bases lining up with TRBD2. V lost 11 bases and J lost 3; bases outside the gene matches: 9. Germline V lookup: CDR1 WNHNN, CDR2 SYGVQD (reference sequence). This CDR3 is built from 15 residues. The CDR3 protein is CAPRAGGPYTGELFF. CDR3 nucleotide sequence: TGCGCCCCTAGAGCGGGAGGGCCGTACACCGGGGAGCTGTTTTTT.